These 27 T cell receptor beta chains originate from one sample sequenced in a study of T-cell memory formation after mild COVID-19. TCRdb analysed the 5' RACE reads with MiXCR anew, one entry per CDR3 protein. The data hold hundreds of thousands of distinct CDR3 sequences, with under 8.5% observed a single time. The source material was PBMCs or a T cell subset sorted from them (not recorded which). These receptors originate from a man aged 18 to 29 who had mild COVID-19 (a few samples of this study predate the infection). Cell type and time point are not known.

The chain joins TRBV7-9 to TRBJ2-4, with 11 nucleotides matching TRBD2. J gave up 9 bases and V 5 bases, and 9 bases lay outside the gene matches. This CDR3 is 15 amino acids long. Germline values: CDR1 SEHNR, CDR2 FQNEAQ (reference sequence). The CDR3 here is CASSETSGVSTIQYF. The CDR3 coding sequence is TGTGCCAGCAGCGAGACTAGCGGGGTTTCAACCATTCAGTACTTC.

This clonotype was counted only a few times. V and J are TRBV20-1 and TRBJ2-1; 10 bases agree with TRBD2. With V trimmed by 3 bases and J by 4 bases, 6 bases remained unmatched. The CDR3 extends over 15 amino acids. From germline, CDR1 is DFQATT and CDR2 SNEGSKA (reference sequence). The CDR3 is CSARGASGGYNEQFF. CDR3 sequence (DNA): TGCAGTGCTAGGGGTGCTAGCGGGGGTTACAATGAGCAGTTCTTC.

This clonotype was detected a few times. The V call is TRBV20-1, the J call TRBJ1-3; D uncertain. V was shortened by 2 bases and J by 0 bases, with 5 bases between the two germline ends. The CDR3 runs 13 residues. Germline V lookup: CDR1 DFQATT, CDR2 SNEGSKA (reference sequence). CDR3 residues: CSARRSSGNTIYF. DNA of the CDR3: TGCAGTGCTAGACGAAGCTCTGGAAACACCATATATTTT.

This sequence joins TRBV7-2 and TRBJ2-2; 7 bases are a match to TRBD2. CDR1 and CDR2 (germline): SGHTA, FQGNSA. Trimming removed 0 bases from V and 6 bases from J; junction bases left unmatched: 4. The CDR3 runs 15 residues. The CDR3 sequence is CASSLAGRGSGELFF. CDR3 coding DNA: TGTGCCAGCAGCTTAGCGGGGAGGGGCTCCGGGGAGCTGTTTTTT.

This clonotype occurred a few times. The V call is TRBV29-1, the J call TRBJ1-3, with 7 bases identical to TRBD1. Per the germline V gene, CDR1 is SQVTM and CDR2 is ANQGSEA. Trimming took 7 bases from V and 0 from J; bases not matched to a gene: 3. The CDR3 totals 13 residues. CDR3 sequence: CSATGISGNTIYF. CDR3 nucleotide sequence: TGCAGCGCGACAGGGATCTCTGGAAACACCATATATTTT.

This clonotype has at least ten counts. The chain links TRBV7-8 to TRBJ1-6; D is unresolved. V shed 1 base and J shed 8 bases, with 3 bases lying between them. The V gene's germline CDR1 is SGHVS and CDR2 FQNEAQ. CDR3 length: 12 residues. This chain's CDR3 is CASSLGDSPLHF. CDR3 nucleotides: TGTGCCAGCAGCTTAGGGGATTCACCCCTCCACTTT.

This clonotype was counted between two and nine times. The V and J genes are TRBV9 and TRBJ2-3; 13 nucleotides match TRBD2. The CDR3 runs to 17 residues. J was trimmed by 5 bases and V by 4 bases; bases with no gene match: 10. From germline, CDR1 is SGDLS and CDR2 YYNGEE. CDR3 in amino acids: CASSPRLAGGYGDTQYF. The CDR3, as DNA: TGTGCCAGCAGCCCGAGACTAGCGGGGGGTTATGGAGATACGCAGTATTTT. Based on the CDR3 plus reference TRBV9 and TRBJ2-3, the full variable domain is DSGVTQTPKHLITATGQRVTLRCSPRSGDLSVYWYQQSLDQGLQFLIQYYNGEERAKGNILERFSAQQFPDLHSELNLSSLELGDSALYFCASSPRLAGGYGDTQYFGPGTRLTVL.

This clonotype was observed a handful of times. The rearrangement uses TRBV7-8 and TRBJ2-7; D may correspond to TRBD1 or TRBD2 (5 bases each). CDR3 size: 13 residues. The germline V gene has CDR1 SGHVS and CDR2 FQNEAQ. Trimming took 4 bases from V and 2 from J, leaving 9 bases between them. The CDR3: CASSSWGTYEQYV. CDR3 in DNA: TGTGCCAGCAGCTCTTGGGGGACCTACGAGCAGTACGTC.

This clonotype turned up a few times. This chain links TRBV21-1 with TRBJ1-3. TRBV21-1 is a recognized pseudogene. The CDR3 loop spans 14 amino acids. Here the CDR3 DNA reads TGTGCCAGCAGCAAAGTCAGGACTGGAAACACCATATATTTT. This encodes CASSKVRTGNTIYF.

V usage is TRBV11-2 and J usage is TRBJ1-4; 10 positions agree with TRBD1. The CDR3 covers 14 residues. The germline CDR1 and CDR2 sequences are SGHAT and FQNNGV. V shed 5 bases, J shed 4 bases, and the junction held 1 base outside the gene matches. CDR3 amino acids: CASSRDRGNEKLFF. CDR3 DNA: TGTGCCAGCAGCCGGGACAGGGGTAATGAAAAACTGTTTTTT.

CDR3 residues: CASSSQHTGELFF. Here the CDR3 DNA reads TGTGCCAGCAGCTCCCAGCACACCGGGGAGCTGTTTTTT. The chain has TRBV7-2 and TRBJ2-2; D is uncertain. CDR1 SGHTA and CDR2 FQGNSA come from the germline V gene. V shed 4 bases and J shed 3 bases, with 6 bases lying between them. This CDR3 spans 13 amino acids.

V usage is TRBV4-1 and J usage is TRBJ2-1, with 7 bases lining up with TRBD1. V lost 3 bases and J lost 6; bases outside the gene matches: 8. The CDR3 totals 15 residues. The germline CDR1 and CDR2 sequences are MGHRA and YSYEKL. The CDR3, as DNA: TGCGCCAGCAGCCACCGACAGGGACCATTCAATGAGCAGTTCTTC. Amino acids: CASSHRQGPFNEQFF.

Ten or more counts support this clonotype. The chain recombines TRBV4-3 with TRBJ2-3; 14 positions match TRBD2. Per the germline V gene, CDR1 is LGHNA and CDR2 is YSLEER. This CDR3 spans 15 amino acids. V trimming: 4 bases; J trimming: 4 bases; junction bases outside the gene matches: 1. The CDR3 sequence is CASSPTSGGADTQYF. The CDR3 DNA is TGCGCCAGCAGCCCGACTAGCGGGGGGGCAGATACGCAGTATTTT.

This clonotype was seen many times. The chain links TRBV7-2 to TRBJ2-1; D assignment may be TRBD1 or TRBD2 (6 bases each). This CDR3 has 14 residues. In germline, CDR1 is SGHTA, CDR2 FQGNSA. Trimming left V 5 bases short and J 8 bases short, with 16 bases between. CDR3 loop: CASSPPGAGYEQFF. DNA for the CDR3: TGTGCCAGCAGCCCCCCGGGGGCGGGCTATGAGCAGTTCTTC.

This clonotype was recorded many times. The rearrangement joins TRBV7-8 to TRBJ2-2; D tentatively reads TRBD1 or TRBD2 (6 bases each). Deletions cut 5 bases from V and 6 bases from J, with 13 bases between. The CDR3 has 14 amino acids. CDR1 is SGHVS and CDR2 is FQNEAQ in the germline V gene. CDR3 bases: TGTGCCAGCAGCCCGTCGGGGGCACCCGGGGAGCTGTTTTTT. It yields the protein CASSPSGAPGELFF.

The chain has TRBV29-1 and TRBJ2-1, with TRBD2 identical over 8 bases. The CDR3 runs to 17 residues. Germline loops: CDR1 SQVTM, CDR2 ANQGSEA. V was clipped by 4 bases and J by 0 bases; unmatched bases: 11. Here the CDR3 reads CSVVAGGPESSYNEQFF. CDR3 coding DNA: TGCAGCGTTGTTGCGGGGGGCCCCGAGAGCTCCTACAATGAGCAGTTCTTC.

The chain joins TRBV14 to TRBJ2-2; the match to TRBD1 covers 7 bases. V lost 6 bases to trimming and J lost 4 bases; unmatched junction nucleotides: 5. The CDR3 covers 14 residues. CDR1 is SGHDN, CDR2 FVKESK, per germline. The CDR3 region is CASSQGVFTGELFF. Written as DNA, the CDR3 is TGTGCCAGCAGTCAGGGGGTTTTCACCGGGGAGCTGTTTTTT. The variable domain in full, with the rest retrieved from reference TRBV14 and TRBJ2-2, is EAGVTQFPSHSVIEKGQTVTLRCDPISGHDNLYWYRRVMGKEIKFLLHFVKESKQDESGMPNNRFLAERTGGTYSTLKVQPAELEDSGVYFCASSQGVFTGELFFGEGSRLTVL.

This clonotype was recorded a few times. The chain links TRBV6-5 to TRBJ2-2, with 8 bases aligning to TRBD1. Germline assignment: CDR1 MNHEY and CDR2 SVGAGI. This CDR3 comprises 15 residues. The J segment lost 7 bases and the V segment lost 9 bases, leaving 13 bases of the junction unmatched. The CDR3 spells CASSLQGAQGGELFF. The CDR3 region has the DNA TGTGCCAGTAGTCTCCAGGGGGCGCAGGGCGGGGAGCTGTTTTTT.

This clonotype was seen a few times. The chain couples TRBV12-3 or TRBV12-4 to TRBJ1-6; D is ambiguous. Trimming took 5 bases from V and 10 from J, leaving 12 bases between them. This CDR3 has 13 residues. The CDR3 here is CASSPTGQSPLHF. The CDR3 DNA reads as TGTGCCAGCAGTCCTACGGGCCAATCACCCCTCCACTTT.

This clonotype was recorded at least ten times. This rearrangement joins TRBV14 to TRBJ2-3; D is unresolved. V shed 0 bases and J shed 0 bases, with 10 bases lying between them. The CDR3 length is 16 residues. Germline CDR1 reads SGHDN; CDR2 reads FVKESK. CDR3 sequence (DNA): TGTGCCAGCAGCCAAGATTGGGCCAGGAGCACAGATACGCAGTATTTT. Translating it yields CASSQDWARSTDTQYF.

This clonotype was observed a handful of times. This chain links TRBV12-3 or TRBV12-4 with TRBJ1-2, with D unclear. The CDR3 runs to 13 residues. V lost 4 bases and J lost 5, with 11 bases in between. The CDR3 loop reads CASSSPTGYGYTF. DNA of the CDR3: TGTGCCAGCAGTTCCCCGACGGGTTATGGCTACACCTTC.

Many counts were recorded for this clonotype. The junction departs from the called germline gene at one end, perhaps through a read error. Here the CDR3 DNA reads TGTGCTAGCAGCCCTACGGGGGGCCCAGATACGCAGTATTTT. Its protein is CASSPTGGPDTQYF. This sequence joins TRBV7-7 and TRBJ2-3; possible D gene TRBD2, 7 bases. Germline-derived CDR1 and CDR2 are SSHAT and FNYEAQ (reference sequence). The CDR3 consists of 14 residues.

About this clonotype itself: The CDR3 carries no conserved terminal phenylalanine or tryptophan, so it likely arises from a read error. No DNA is shown, since the ends of the CDR3 on it are uncertain; the CDR3 is the one TCRdb lists. The rearrangement links TRBV3-1 to TRBJ2-5. CDR1 and CDR2 from the germline V gene are LGHDT and YNNKEL (reference sequence). The CDR3 length is 13 residues, termini included. The CDR3 protein is CASSQEPYIQAYL.

CDR3 residues: CATSRATGKETQYF. The CDR3 DNA is TGTGCCACCAGCAGAGCGACGGGGAAAGAGACCCAGTACTTC. This sequence joins TRBV15 and TRBJ2-5; TRBD2 is a possible D gene (5 bases). V lost 1 base, J lost 3 bases, and 9 bases lay in between. The length of the CDR3 is 14 residues. Germline loops: CDR1 LNHNV, CDR2 YYDKDF (reference sequence).

A few counts support this clonotype. This sequence joins TRBV7-9 and TRBJ2-1; weak D call: TRBD1 (5 bases). This CDR3 is 18 amino acids long. CDR1 and CDR2 (germline): SEHNR, FQNEAQ (reference sequence). V gave up 5 bases and J gave up 0 bases, with 20 bases separating them. The chain's CDR3 is CASSLTDISAYSYNEQFF. DNA for the CDR3: TGTGCCAGCAGCCTCACGGACATATCCGCATACTCCTACAATGAGCAGTTCTTC.

The chain is built from TRBV6-2 or TRBV6-3 and TRBJ1-3; no clear D gene. Per the germline V gene, CDR1 is MNHEY and CDR2 is SVGEGT. This CDR3 is built from 14 residues. V shed 7 bases and J shed 0 bases, with 10 bases lying between them. This CDR3 reads CASIRDSSGNTIYF. The CDR3 DNA sequence: TGTGCCAGCATACGGGATTCCTCTGGAAACACCATATATTTT.

The chain uses TRBV18 and TRBJ2-5, with a weak D call TRBD2 (6 bases). This CDR3 has 14 residues. CDR1 is KGHSH and CDR2 is LQKENI in the germline V gene. Deletions cut 6 bases from V and 5 bases from J, with 16 bases between. The CDR3: CASSGSAGGETQYF. The CDR3 coding sequence is TGTGCCAGCTCTGGCAGCGCCGGAGGGGAGACCCAGTACTTC.